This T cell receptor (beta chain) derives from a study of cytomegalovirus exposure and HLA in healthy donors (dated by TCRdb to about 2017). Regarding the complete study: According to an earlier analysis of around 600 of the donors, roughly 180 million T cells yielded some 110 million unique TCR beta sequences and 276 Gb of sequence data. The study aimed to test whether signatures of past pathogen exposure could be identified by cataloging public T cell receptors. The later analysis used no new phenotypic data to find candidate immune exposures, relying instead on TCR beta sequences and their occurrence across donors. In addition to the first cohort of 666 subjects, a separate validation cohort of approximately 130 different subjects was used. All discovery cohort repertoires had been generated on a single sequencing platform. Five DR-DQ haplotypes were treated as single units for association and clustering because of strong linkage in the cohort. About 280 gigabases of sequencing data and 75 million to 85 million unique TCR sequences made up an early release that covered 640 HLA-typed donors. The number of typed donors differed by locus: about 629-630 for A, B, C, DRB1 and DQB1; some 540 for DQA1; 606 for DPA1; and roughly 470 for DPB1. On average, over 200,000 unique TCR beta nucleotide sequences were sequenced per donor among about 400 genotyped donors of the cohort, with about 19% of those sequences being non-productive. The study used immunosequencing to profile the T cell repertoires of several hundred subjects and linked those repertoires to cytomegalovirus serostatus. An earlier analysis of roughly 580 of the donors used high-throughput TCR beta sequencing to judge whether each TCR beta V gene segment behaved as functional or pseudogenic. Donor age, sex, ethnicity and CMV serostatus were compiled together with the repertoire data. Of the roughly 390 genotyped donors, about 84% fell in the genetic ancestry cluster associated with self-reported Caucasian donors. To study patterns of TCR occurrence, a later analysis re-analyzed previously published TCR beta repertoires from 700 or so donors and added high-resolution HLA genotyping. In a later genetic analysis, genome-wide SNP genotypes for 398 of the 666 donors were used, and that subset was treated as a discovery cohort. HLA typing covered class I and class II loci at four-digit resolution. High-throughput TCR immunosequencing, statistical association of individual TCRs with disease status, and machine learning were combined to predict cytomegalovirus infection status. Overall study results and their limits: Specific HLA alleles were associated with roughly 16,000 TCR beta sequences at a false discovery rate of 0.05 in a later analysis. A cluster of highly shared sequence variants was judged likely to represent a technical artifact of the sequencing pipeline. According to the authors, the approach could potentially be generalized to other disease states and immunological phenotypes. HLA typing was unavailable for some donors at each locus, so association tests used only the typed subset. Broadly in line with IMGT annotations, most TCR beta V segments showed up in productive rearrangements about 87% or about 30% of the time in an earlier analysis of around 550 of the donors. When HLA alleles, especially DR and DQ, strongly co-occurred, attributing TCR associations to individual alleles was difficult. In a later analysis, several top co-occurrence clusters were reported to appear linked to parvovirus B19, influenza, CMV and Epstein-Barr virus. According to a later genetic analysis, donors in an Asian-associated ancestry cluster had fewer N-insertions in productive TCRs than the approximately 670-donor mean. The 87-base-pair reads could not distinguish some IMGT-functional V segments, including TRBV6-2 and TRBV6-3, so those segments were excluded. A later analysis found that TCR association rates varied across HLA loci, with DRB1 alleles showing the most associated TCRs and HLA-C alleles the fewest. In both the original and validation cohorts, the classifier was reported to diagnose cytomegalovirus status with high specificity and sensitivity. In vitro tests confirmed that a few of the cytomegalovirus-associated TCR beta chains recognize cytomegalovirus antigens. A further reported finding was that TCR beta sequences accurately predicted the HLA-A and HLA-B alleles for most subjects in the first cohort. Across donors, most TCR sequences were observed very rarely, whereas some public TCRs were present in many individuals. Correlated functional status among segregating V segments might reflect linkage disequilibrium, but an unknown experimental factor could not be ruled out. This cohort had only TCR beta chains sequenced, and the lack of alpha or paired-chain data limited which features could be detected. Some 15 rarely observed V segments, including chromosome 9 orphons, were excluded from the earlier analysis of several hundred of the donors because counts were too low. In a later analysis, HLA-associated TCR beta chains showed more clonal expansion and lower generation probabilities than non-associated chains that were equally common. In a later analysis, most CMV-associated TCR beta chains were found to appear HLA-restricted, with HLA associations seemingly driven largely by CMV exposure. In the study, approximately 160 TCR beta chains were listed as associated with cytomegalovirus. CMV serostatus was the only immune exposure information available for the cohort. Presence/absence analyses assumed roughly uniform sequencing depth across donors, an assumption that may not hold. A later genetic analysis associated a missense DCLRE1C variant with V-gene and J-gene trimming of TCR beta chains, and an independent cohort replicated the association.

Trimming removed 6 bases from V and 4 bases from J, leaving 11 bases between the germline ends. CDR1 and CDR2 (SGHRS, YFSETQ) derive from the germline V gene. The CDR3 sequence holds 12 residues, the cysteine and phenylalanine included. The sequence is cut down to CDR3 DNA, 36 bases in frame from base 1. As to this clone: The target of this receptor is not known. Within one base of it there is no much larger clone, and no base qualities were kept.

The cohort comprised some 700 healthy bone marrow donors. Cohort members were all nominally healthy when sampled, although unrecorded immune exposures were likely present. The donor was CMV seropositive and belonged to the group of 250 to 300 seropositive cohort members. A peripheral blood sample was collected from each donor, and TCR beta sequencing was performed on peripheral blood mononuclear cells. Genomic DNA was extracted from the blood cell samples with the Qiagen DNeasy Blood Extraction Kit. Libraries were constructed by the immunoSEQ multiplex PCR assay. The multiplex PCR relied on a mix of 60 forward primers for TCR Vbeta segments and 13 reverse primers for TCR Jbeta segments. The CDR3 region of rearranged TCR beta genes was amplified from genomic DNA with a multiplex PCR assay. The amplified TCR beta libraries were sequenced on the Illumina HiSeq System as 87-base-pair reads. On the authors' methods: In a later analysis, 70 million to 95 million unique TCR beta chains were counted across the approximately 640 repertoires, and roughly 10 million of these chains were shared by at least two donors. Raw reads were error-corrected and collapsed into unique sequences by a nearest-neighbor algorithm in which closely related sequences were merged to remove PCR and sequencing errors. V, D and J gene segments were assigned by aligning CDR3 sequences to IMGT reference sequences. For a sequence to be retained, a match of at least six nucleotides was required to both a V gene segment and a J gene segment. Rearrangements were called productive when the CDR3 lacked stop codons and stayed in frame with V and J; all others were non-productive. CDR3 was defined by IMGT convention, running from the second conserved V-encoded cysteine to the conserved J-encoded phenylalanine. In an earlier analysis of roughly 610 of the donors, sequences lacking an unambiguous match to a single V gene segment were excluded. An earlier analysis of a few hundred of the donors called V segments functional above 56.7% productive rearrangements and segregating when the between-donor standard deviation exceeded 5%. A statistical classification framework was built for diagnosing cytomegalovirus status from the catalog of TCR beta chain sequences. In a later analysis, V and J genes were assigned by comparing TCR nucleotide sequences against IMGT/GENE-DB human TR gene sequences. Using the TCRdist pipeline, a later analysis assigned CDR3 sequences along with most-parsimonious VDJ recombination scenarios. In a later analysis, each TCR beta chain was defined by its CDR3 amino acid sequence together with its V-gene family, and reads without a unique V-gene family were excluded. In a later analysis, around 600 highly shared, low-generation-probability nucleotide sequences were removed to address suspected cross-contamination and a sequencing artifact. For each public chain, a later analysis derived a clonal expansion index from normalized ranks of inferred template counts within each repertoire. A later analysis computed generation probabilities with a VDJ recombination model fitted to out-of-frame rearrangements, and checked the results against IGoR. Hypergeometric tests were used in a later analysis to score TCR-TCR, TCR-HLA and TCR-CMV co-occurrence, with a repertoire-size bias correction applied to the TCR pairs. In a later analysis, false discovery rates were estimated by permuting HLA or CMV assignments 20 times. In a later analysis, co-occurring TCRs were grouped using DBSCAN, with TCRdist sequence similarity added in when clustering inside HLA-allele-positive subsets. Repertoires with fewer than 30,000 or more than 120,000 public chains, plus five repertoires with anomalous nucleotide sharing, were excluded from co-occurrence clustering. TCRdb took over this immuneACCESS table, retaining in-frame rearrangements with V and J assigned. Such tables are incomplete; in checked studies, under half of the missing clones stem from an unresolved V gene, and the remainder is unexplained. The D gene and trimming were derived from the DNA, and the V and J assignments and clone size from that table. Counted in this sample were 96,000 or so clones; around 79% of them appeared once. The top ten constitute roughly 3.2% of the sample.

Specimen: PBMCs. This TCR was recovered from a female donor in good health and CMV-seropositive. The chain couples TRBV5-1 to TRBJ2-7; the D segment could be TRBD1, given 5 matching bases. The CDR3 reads CASTNAGYEQYF. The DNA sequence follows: TGCGCCAGCACCAATGCAGGGTACGAGCAGTACTTC.